This T cell receptor (beta chain) comes out of a study of T cell responses to AZD1222 COVID-19 vaccine. Looking at the study overall: Second doses that came at about 4 or about 12 weeks were put together.

The protocol was immunoSEQ multiplex PCR, while the TCRdb copy is restricted to in-frame clones and leaves out a portion. The repertoire holds around 90,000 clones, around nine tenths seen once, with about 14% in the top ten. Study-wide findings and caveats: There were repertoire samples only from the period after the peak T cell response.

On this clone: The antigen remains unidentified.

Sequences were derived from peripheral blood, sampled on day 0 of AZD1222 vaccination. This sequence originates from an adult in good health.

CDR3: CASRSTSGGPSSYEQYF. The CDR3 nucleotides are TGTGCCAGCAGATCGACTAGCGGGGGGCCGAGCTCCTACGAGCAGTACTTC. The chain uses TRBV27 and TRBJ2-7; 13 bases are a match to TRBD2. Germline-derived CDR1 and CDR2 are MNHEY and SMNVEV (reference sequence). With V trimmed by 6 bases and J by 0 bases, 8 bases remained unmatched. The CDR3 is 17 amino acids.